One sample yielded the 10 T cell receptor beta chains listed below, sequenced in a study of cytomegalovirus exposure and HLA in healthy donors. Profiled with immunoSEQ multiplex PCR; TCRdb holds only in-frame clones, not every one. The sample consists of about 130,000 clones, approximately 91% of them appearing once. The sample was PBMCs. All receptors derive from a woman aged 18-29 years in good health and CMV-seronegative.

The chain is built from TRBV5-5 and TRBJ1-1; TRBD1 agrees at 7 bases. Germline V gives CDR1 SGHKS, CDR2 YYEKEE (reference sequence). With V trimmed by 6 bases and J by 7 bases, 12 bases remained unmatched. This CDR3 is 14 amino acids long. Here the CDR3 reads CASTSATGFNEAFF. The CDR3 DNA sequence: TGTGCCAGCACCTCCGCGACAGGGTTCAATGAAGCTTTCTTT.

The chain uses TRBV9 and TRBJ2-7, with D possibly matching TRBD2 (6 bases). This CDR3 comprises 15 residues. Germline values: CDR1 SGDLS, CDR2 YYNGEE. V lost 0 bases and J lost 5, with 15 bases in between. The CDR3 is CASSVEEGWGDEQYF. CDR3 nucleotides: TGTGCCAGCAGCGTAGAGGAGGGATGGGGCGACGAGCAGTACTTC.

The V gene is TRBV4-1, the J gene TRBJ2-5; D remains unclear. CDR1 is MGHRA, CDR2 YSYEKL, per germline. The CDR3 length is 16 residues. The V and J ends lost 0 bases and 5 bases respectively, with 16 bases between them. As DNA, the CDR3 is TGCGCCAGCAGCCAAGATCCTGGTCCTACCCCTGAGACCCAGTACTTC. Residues: CASSQDPGPTPETQYF.

This chain connects TRBV18 to TRBJ1-1; TRBD1 might be the D (6 bases). This CDR3 is 14 amino acids long. Germline lookup yields CDR1 KGHSH and CDR2 LQKENI. V lost 5 bases to trimming and J lost 3 bases, with 13 bases between them. CDR3 DNA: TGTGCCAGCTCATCCCGTGAGGGGGACACTGAAGCTTTCTTT. Amino acids: CASSSREGDTEAFF.

The chain recombines TRBV4-2 with TRBJ1-2; 8 bases map to TRBD1. Trimming took 0 bases from V and 1 from J; bases not matched to a gene: 1. The CDR3 runs to 15 residues. Germline V gives CDR1 LGHNA, CDR2 YNFKEQ. CDR3 sequence: CASSQEGQVNYGYTF. CDR3 in DNA: TGTGCCAGCAGCCAAGAGGGACAGGTTAACTATGGCTACACCTTC.

The rearrangement links TRBV9 to TRBJ2-1; 11 positions agree with TRBD2. The CDR3 loop spans 18 amino acids. Germline CDR1 SGDLS, CDR2 YYNGEE. J was trimmed by 10 bases and V by 1 base; bases with no gene match: 16. This CDR3 reads CASSVSVAGGVWEHEQFF. Here the CDR3 DNA reads TGTGCCAGCAGCGTATCCGTAGCGGGAGGGGTGTGGGAACACGAGCAGTTCTTC.

Only one count was recorded for this clone. CDR3 in amino acids: CASSLAASSYNEQFF. CDR3 nucleotide sequence: TGTGCCAGCAGCTTGGCCGCGAGCTCCTACAATGAGCAGTTCTTC. This chain uses TRBV5-4 with TRBJ2-1; D call uncertain. The CDR3 has 15 residues. Trimming shortened V by 0 bases and J by 0 bases, and 7 bases separated the two germline ends. CDR1 is SGHNT and CDR2 is YYREEE in the germline V gene (reference sequence).

In DNA form, the CDR3 reads TGTGCCAGCAGTTCCCGACTAGGATCGAACACCGGGGAGCTGTTTTTT. It encodes CASSSRLGSNTGELFF. This chain joins TRBV28 and TRBJ2-2, with D possibly being TRBD2 (6 bases). The CDR3 runs 16 residues. Looked up from germline, CDR1 is MDHEN and CDR2 is SYDVKM. V lost 4 bases and J 0 bases, leaving 12 bases between the germline ends.

This clone occurred once. The V call is TRBV10-3, the J call TRBJ2-7; possibly TRBD1 for D (6 bases). From germline, CDR1 is ENHRY and CDR2 SYGVKD. This CDR3 contains 16 residues. Trimming removed 6 bases from V and 5 bases from J, with 23 bases in between. DNA for the CDR3: TGTGCCATCAGGGGAAACAGGGAAAGGTCTTACGACGAGCAGTACTTC. Protein product: CAIRGNRERSYDEQYF.

V and J are TRBV6-5 and TRBJ2-7; 8 bases match TRBD2. The CDR3 is 15 residues long. V was pared by 4 bases and J by 4 bases, with 9 bases of the junction left unmatched. CDR1 is MNHEY and CDR2 is SVGAGI in the germline V gene. CDR3 region: CASSFGPSGRYEQYF. In DNA form, the CDR3 reads TGTGCCAGCAGTTTCGGCCCTAGCGGGCGTTACGAGCAGTACTTC.